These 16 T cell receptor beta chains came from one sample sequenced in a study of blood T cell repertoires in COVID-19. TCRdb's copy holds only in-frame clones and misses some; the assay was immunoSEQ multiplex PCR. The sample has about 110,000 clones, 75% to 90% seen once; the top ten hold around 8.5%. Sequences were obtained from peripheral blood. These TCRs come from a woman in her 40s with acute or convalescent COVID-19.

CDR3 DNA sequence: TGCGCCAGCAGCTTCTCTACCCTTACTAGTTCTGTCACAGATACGCAGTATTTT. This codes for CASSFSTLTSSVTDTQYF. This chain connects TRBV5-1 to TRBJ2-3; TRBD2 might be the D (5 bases). V was shortened by 2 bases and J by 2 bases, with 21 bases between the two germline ends. Germline CDR1 is SGHRS and CDR2 is YFSETQ. The CDR3 spans 18 residues.

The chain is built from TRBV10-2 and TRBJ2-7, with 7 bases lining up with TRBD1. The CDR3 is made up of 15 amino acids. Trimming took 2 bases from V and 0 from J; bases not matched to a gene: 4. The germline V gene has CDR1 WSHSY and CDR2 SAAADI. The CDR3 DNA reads TGCGCCAGCAGTGAGCCGGGACAGAGCTCCTACGAGCAGTACTTC. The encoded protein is CASSEPGQSSYEQYF.

CDR3 nucleotides: TGTGCCACCAGCAAGGGGTCGTTTAATGAAAAACTGTTTTTT. As protein: CATSKGSFNEKLFF. The chain carries TRBV2 and TRBJ1-4; the D gene is possibly TRBD1 (5 bases). The CDR3 has 14 residues. V shed 10 bases and J shed 4 bases, with 16 bases lying between them. The germline V gene has CDR1 SNHLY and CDR2 FYNNEI.

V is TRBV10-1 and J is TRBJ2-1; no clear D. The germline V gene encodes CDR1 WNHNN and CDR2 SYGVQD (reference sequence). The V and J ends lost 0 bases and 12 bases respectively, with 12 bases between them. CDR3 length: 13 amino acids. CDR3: CASSESIYLRQFF. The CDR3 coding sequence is TGCGCCAGCAGTGAGTCTATCTACCTCCGGCAGTTCTTC.

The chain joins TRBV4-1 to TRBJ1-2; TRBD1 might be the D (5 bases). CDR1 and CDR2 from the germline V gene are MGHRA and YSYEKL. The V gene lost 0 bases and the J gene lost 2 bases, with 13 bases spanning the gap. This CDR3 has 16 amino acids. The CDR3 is CASSQEAGFSNYGYTF. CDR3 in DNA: TGCGCCAGCAGCCAAGAGGCAGGGTTTTCGAACTATGGCTACACCTTC.

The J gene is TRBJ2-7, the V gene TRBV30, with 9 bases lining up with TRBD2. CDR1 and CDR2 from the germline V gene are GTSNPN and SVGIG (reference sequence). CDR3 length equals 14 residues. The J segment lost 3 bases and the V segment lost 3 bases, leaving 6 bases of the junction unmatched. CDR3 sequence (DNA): TGTGCCTGGAGACTAGCGGGTGTGAACTACGAGCAGTACTTC. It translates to CAWRLAGVNYEQYF.

This CDR3 is CASRRQGLGGYTF. The CDR3 DNA sequence: TGTGCCAGCAGGAGACAGGGTCTGGGCGGCTACACCTTC. V gene TRBV7-2 combines with J gene TRBJ1-2; 7 nucleotides match TRBD1. The CDR3 consists of 13 residues. V lost 6 bases, J lost 8 bases, and 9 bases stayed unmatched. CDR1 SGHTA and CDR2 FQGNSA come from the germline V gene.

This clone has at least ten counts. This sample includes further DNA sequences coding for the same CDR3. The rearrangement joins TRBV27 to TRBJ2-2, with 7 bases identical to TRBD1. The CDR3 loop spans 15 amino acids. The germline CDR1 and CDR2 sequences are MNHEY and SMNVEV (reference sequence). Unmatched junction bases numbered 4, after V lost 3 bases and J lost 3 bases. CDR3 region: CASSFGDRYTGELFF. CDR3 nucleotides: TGTGCCAGCAGTTTCGGGGACAGATACACCGGGGAGCTGTTTTTT.

The CDR3 loop is CASSFSRRGSYGYTF. The CDR3 DNA sequence: TGTGCCAGCAGTTTCTCGAGGAGAGGAAGCTATGGCTACACCTTC. This chain joins TRBV28 and TRBJ1-2, with D uncertain. Germline CDR1 MDHEN, CDR2 SYDVKM. CDR3 length: 15 residues. Deletions cut 3 bases from V and 4 bases from J, with 15 bases between.

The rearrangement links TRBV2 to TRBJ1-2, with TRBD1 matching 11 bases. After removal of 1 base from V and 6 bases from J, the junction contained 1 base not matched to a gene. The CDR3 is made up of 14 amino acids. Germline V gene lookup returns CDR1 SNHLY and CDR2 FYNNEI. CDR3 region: CASSEGGQGDGYTF. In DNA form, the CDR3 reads TGTGCCAGCAGTGAAGGGGGACAGGGGGATGGCTACACCTTC.

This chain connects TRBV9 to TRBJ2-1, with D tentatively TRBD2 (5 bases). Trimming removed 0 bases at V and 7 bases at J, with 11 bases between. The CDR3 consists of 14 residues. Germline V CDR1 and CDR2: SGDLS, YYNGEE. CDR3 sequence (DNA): TGTGCCAGCAGCGTAGTTACTAGTGGTAATGAGCAGTTCTTC. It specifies CASSVVTSGNEQFF.

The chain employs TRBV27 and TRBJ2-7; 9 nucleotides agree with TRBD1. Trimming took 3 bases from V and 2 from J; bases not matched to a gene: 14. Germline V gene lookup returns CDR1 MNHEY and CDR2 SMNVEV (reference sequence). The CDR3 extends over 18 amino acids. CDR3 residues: CASSFRKSGTGRAYEQYF. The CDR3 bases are TGTGCCAGCAGTTTTAGGAAGTCAGGGACAGGGAGAGCCTACGAGCAGTACTTC.

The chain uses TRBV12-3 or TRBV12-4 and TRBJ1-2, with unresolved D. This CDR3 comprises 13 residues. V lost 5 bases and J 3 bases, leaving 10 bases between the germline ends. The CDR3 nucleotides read TGTGCCAGCAGTCCCTCGACACACTATGGCTACACCTTC. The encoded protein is CASSPSTHYGYTF.

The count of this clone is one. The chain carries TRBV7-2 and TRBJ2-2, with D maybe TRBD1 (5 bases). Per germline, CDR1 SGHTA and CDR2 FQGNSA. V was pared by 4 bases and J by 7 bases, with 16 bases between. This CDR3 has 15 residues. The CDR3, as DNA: TGTGCCAGCAGCTCCTGGGCAGGGATTAACGGGGAGCTGTTTTTT. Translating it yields CASSSWAGINGELFF.

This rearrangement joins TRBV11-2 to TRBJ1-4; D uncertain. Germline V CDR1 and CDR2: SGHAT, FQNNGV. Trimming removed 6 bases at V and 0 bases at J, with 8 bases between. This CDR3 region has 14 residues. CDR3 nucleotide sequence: TGTGCCAGCAGGTCCGGTGCAACTAATGAAAAACTGTTTTTT. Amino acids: CASRSGATNEKLFF.

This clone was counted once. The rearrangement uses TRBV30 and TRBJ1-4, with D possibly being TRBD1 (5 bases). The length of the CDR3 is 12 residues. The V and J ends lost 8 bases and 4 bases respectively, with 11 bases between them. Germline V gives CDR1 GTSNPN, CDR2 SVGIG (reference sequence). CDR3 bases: TGTGCCGGGGGATTCGGTAATGAAAAACTGTTTTTT. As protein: CAGGFGNEKLFF. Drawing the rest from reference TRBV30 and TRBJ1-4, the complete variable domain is SQTIHQWPATLVQPVGSPLSLECTVEGTSNPNLYWYRQAAGRGLQLLFYSVGIGQISSEVPQNLSASRPQDRQFILSSKKLLLSDSGFYLCAGGFGNEKLFFGSGTQLSVL.